These 19 T cell receptor beta chains share one sample of origin, sequenced in a study of PD-1 blockade in classical Hodgkin lymphoma. Generated by immunoSEQ multiplex PCR, the TCRdb table keeps only in-frame clones and is missing some. The sample lists around 24,000 clones; around 64% were seen once. No patient escaped relapse after autologous stem cell transplantation, and brentuximab vedotin exposure varied. The source material was peripheral blood mononuclear cells (PBMCs), sampled before the second cycle of nivolumab. The receptors shown here come from a human donor with classical Hodgkin lymphoma.

This clone has a handful of counts. The CDR3 region is CASSFWDANYGYTF. The CDR3 region has the DNA TGTGCCAGCAGTTTCTGGGACGCAAACTATGGCTACACCTTC. The chain uses TRBV28 and TRBJ1-2; TRBD1 is a possible D gene (5 bases). The CDR3 runs 14 residues. V dropped 3 bases and J dropped 2 bases, with 10 bases sitting between them. The germline V gene encodes CDR1 MDHEN and CDR2 SYDVKM.

V gene TRBV28 combines with J gene TRBJ1-4; 11 bases line up with TRBD1. Unmatched junction bases numbered 7, after V lost 6 bases and J lost 7 bases. CDR1 and CDR2 from the germline V gene are MDHEN and SYDVKM. The CDR3 sequence is 15 residues long. CDR3 coding DNA: TGTGCCAGCAGCCCGGGGACAGGGGGGAGTGAAAAACTGTTTTTT. Translating gives CASSPGTGGSEKLFF.

The chain couples TRBV25-1 to TRBJ2-7, with D maybe TRBD1 (5 bases). Looked up from germline, CDR1 is MGHDK and CDR2 is SYGVNS. Trimming stripped 4 bases from V and 3 bases from J, with 10 bases between. The CDR3 sequence is 13 residues long. This chain's CDR3 is CASSVTASYEQYF. CDR3 coding DNA: TGTGCCAGCAGTGTGACAGCCAGCTACGAGCAGTACTTC.

This clone was observed a handful of times. The chain couples TRBV20-1 to TRBJ2-7; either TRBD1 or TRBD2 may supply D (6 bases each). V was cut by 5 bases and J by 6 bases, with 11 bases left in between. The CDR3 is 11 amino acids. In germline, CDR1 is DFQATT, CDR2 SNEGSKA (reference sequence). CDR3 coding DNA: TGCAGTGCTCTAGGGGGGCCCGAGCAGTACTTC. Amino acid sequence: CSALGGPEQYF.

This sequence joins TRBV5-4 and TRBJ2-2, with a tentative D call TRBD2 (7 bases). Germline CDR1 reads SGHNT; CDR2 reads YYREEE (reference sequence). The germline V and J ends were trimmed by 3 bases and 4 bases, with 16 bases remaining between them. This CDR3 region has 16 residues. CDR3 sequence reads: CASSWQQGGFTGELFF. CDR3 DNA sequence: TGTGCCAGCAGCTGGCAACAGGGAGGGTTCACCGGGGAGCTGTTTTTT.

In this sample, this clone turned up a few times. The chain is built from TRBV19 and TRBJ2-5; TRBD2 matches at 8 bases. Trimming cost V 3 bases and J 2 bases; bases outside gene matches: 8. Looked up from germline, CDR1 is LNHDA and CDR2 is SQIVND (reference sequence). The CDR3 consists of 16 residues. The CDR3 bases are TGTGCCAGTAGTATTGGTCTAGCGGGCTCTCAAGAGACCCAGTACTTC. Protein: CASSIGLAGSQETQYF. The full variable domain, completed using reference TRBV19 and TRBJ2-5, is DGGITQSPKYLFRKEGQNVTLSCEQNLNHDAMYWYRQDPGQGLRLIYYSQIVNDFQKGDIAEGYSVSREKKESFPLTVTSAQKNPTAFYLCASSIGLAGSQETQYFGPGTRLLVL.

The chain is built from TRBV5-1 and TRBJ2-7; 9 bases fit TRBD2. The germline gives CDR1 SGHRS, CDR2 YFSETQ. The CDR3 spans 16 residues. V lost 0 bases and J lost 5; bases outside the gene matches: 9. The chain's CDR3 is CASSLAGSSGTHEQYF. CDR3 DNA: TGCGCCAGCAGCTTGGCCGGGTCTAGCGGGACCCACGAGCAGTACTTC.

On this clone: This sample includes further DNA sequences coding for the same CDR3. V and J are TRBV28 and TRBJ2-5; D is possibly TRBD1 (5 bases). This CDR3 region has 13 residues. V was clipped by 2 bases and J by 2 bases, with 6 bases between them. Per the germline V gene, CDR1 is MDHEN and CDR2 is SYDVKM. The chain's CDR3 is CASSLPGQETQYF. The CDR3 DNA sequence: TGTGCCAGCAGTTTACCAGGGCAAGAGACCCAGTACTTC.

CDR3 DNA: TGCAGCGCGTCGGGGGGGCCGCTTTTAATGAACACTGAAGCTTTCTTT. Its protein is CSASGGPLLMNTEAFF. This sequence joins TRBV29-1 and TRBJ1-1; D possibly corresponds to TRBD1 (6 bases). V was pared by 7 bases and J by 0 bases, with 21 bases between. The germline V gene encodes CDR1 SQVTM and CDR2 ANQGSEA. The CDR3 has 16 residues.

The chain uses TRBV5-5 and TRBJ2-5; no firm D call. Germline V gene sequence: CDR1 SGHKS, CDR2 YYEKEE (reference sequence). This CDR3 region has 12 residues. The germline V and J ends were trimmed by 2 bases and 4 bases, with 6 bases remaining between them. The CDR3 bases are TGTGCCAGCAGCTTCCCCGGAGAGACCCAGTACTTC. Protein: CASSFPGETQYF.

The rearrangement uses TRBV21-1 and TRBJ2-7. TRBV21-1 corresponds to a pseudogene. CDR3 length equals 16 residues. Here the CDR3 DNA reads TGTGCCAGCAGCAAAGACTACTCCGGGGCCTCCTACGAGCAGTACTTC. Amino acids: CASSKDYSGASYEQYF.

This clone was observed a handful of times. The chain couples TRBV28 to TRBJ1-1; possible D gene TRBD1, 5 bases. Germline V gene data show CDR1 as MDHEN and CDR2 as SYDVKM. The CDR3 loop spans 13 amino acids. The V gene lost 8 bases and the J gene lost 4 bases, with 14 bases spanning the gap. The CDR3 DNA reads TGTGCCAGCGGGCTCCAGGGAAGCACTGAAGCTTTCTTT. As protein: CASGLQGSTEAFF.

The chain carries TRBV7-2 and TRBJ2-7; the D gene is possibly TRBD1 (5 bases). CDR3 size: 15 residues. V lost 1 base and J 2 bases, leaving 12 bases between the germline ends. The germline V gene has CDR1 SGHTA and CDR2 FQGNSA. This CDR3 reads CASSLGQGGAYEQYF. CDR3 bases: TGTGCCAGCAGCTTAGGGCAGGGCGGCGCCTACGAGCAGTACTTC.

The chain links TRBV4-3 to TRBJ1-6; maybe TRBD1 (6 bases). CDR1 LGHNA and CDR2 YSLEER come from the germline V gene. CDR3 length: 16 residues. V was cut by 0 bases and J by 7 bases, with 13 bases left in between. CDR3: CASSQELDRPNSPLHF. The CDR3 DNA sequence: TGCGCCAGCAGCCAAGAATTAGACAGGCCCAATTCACCCCTCCACTTT.

As concerns this clone: At one of its ends the junction is not consistent with the germline gene, which may arise from a read error. The rearrangement joins TRBV6-6 to TRBJ1-1; D possibly corresponds to TRBD1 (6 bases). Per the germline V gene, CDR1 is MNHNY and CDR2 is SVGAGI (reference sequence). The CDR3 covers 15 residues. This CDR3 is CASSDSQGPNTEAFF. CDR3 DNA: TGTGCCAGCAGTGACTCACAGGGCCCTAACACTGAAGCTTTCTTT.

The chain is built from TRBV9 and TRBJ2-1, with D possibly being TRBD2 (5 bases). Germline V lookup: CDR1 SGDLS, CDR2 YYNGEE. The CDR3 totals 15 residues. Trimming cost V 4 bases and J 1 base, with 12 bases left between them. The CDR3 nucleotides are TGTGCCAGCAGCCATCTGGACTCTTCCTACAATGAGCAGTTCTTC. Its translation: CASSHLDSSYNEQFF.

The rearrangement links TRBV29-1 to TRBJ2-3, with 9 nucleotides matching TRBD1. Per germline, CDR1 SQVTM and CDR2 ANQGSEA. The CDR3 totals 13 residues. Trimming at V came to 5 bases and at J to 5 bases, leaving 5 bases not matched to a gene. The CDR3 sequence is CSVWTGAVDTQYF. The CDR3 DNA follows: TGCAGCGTTTGGACAGGGGCGGTAGATACGCAGTATTTT.

The chain links TRBV28 to TRBJ1-5; D is undetermined. Germline CDR1 reads MDHEN; CDR2 reads SYDVKM. The V end was cut by 5 bases, the J end by 6 bases, with 14 bases between. The CDR3 sequence is 14 residues long. The CDR3, as DNA: TGTGCCAGCAGTAATCCCGCGTTGGGTCAGCCCCAGCATTTT. It encodes CASSNPALGQPQHF. The full variable domain, completed using reference TRBV28 and TRBJ1-5, is DVKVTQSSRYLVKRTGEKVFLECVQDMDHENMFWYRQDPGLGLRLIYFSYDVKMKEKGDIPEGYSVSREKKERFSLILESASTNQTSMYLCASSNPALGQPQHFGDGTRLSIL.

This clone is deemed medium-sized (0.01 to 0.1%). The identical CDR3 is also encoded by other nucleotide sequences in the sample. The chain recombines TRBV6-5 with TRBJ2-3; D is possibly TRBD1 (5 bases). Germline V gene sequence: CDR1 MNHEY, CDR2 SVGAGI. Trimming removed 6 bases from V and 8 bases from J, with 21 bases in between. This CDR3 has 15 residues. CDR3 region: CASRPTAGYPITQYF. Written as DNA, the CDR3 is TGTGCCAGCAGACCCACCGCAGGGTATCCGATTACGCAGTATTTT.